The present entry profiles one T cell receptor beta chain with its context. The antigen remains undetermined. The data were taken from a study of cytomegalovirus exposure and HLA in healthy donors. Germline CDR1 reads SGHTA; CDR2 reads FQGNSA. This CDR3 is 17 amino acids long. The V end lost 6 bases, the J end lost 5 bases, and 25 bases lay between the germline ends. PCR amplification relied on 60 Vbeta primers (plus 13 Jbeta primers). TCRdb's copy holds only in-frame clones and misses some; the assay was immunoSEQ multiplex PCR. The sample contains about 59,000 clones, roughly four fifths of which appear only once. Broader study findings: Under in vitro conditions, a few CMV-associated chains were confirmed as specific for CMV antigens. Most TCR sequences were uncommon, yet certain public TCRs appeared in many donors. TCR beta sequences reportedly predicted most subjects' HLA-A and HLA-B alleles accurately.

The TCR was taken from a human donor in good health. The sample taken for sequencing was PBMCs. The chain has TRBV7-2 and TRBJ2-5, with D perhaps TRBD1 (7 bases). The CDR3 DNA follows: TGTGCCAGCAGTTATTCCCTATTTCTGACAGGGAGGGAGACCCAGTACTTC. It is translated as CASSYSLFLTGRETQYF.